The following is a TCR beta chain sequence with its context. Germline V gene data show CDR1 as SGHAT and CDR2 as FQNNGV. Trimming stripped 3 bases from V and 2 bases from J, with 11 bases between. The CDR3 runs to 14 residues. Time point of the sample: pretreatment peripheral blood. Generated by immunoSEQ multiplex PCR, the TCRdb table keeps only in-frame clones and is missing some. Of about 52,000 clones listed, around 75% are singletons. This record comes from a study of PD-L1 blockade in urothelial cancer. Here the sequenced sample was PBMCs, taken around atezolizumab (anti-PD-L1) treatment. V usage is TRBV11-2 and J usage is TRBJ2-7; D unresolved. This sequence was found in a man between 65 and 85 years old with urothelial cancer. The CDR3: CASSLVRLAYEQYF. For the CDR3, the DNA is TGTGCCAGCAGCTTGGTGAGGCTTGCCTACGAGCAGTACTTC.